This record looks at one T cell receptor beta chain sequence and its context. What it binds is unknown. The CDR3 contains 15 residues. Deletions cut 0 bases from V and 6 bases from J, with 15 bases between. Germline V gene sequence: CDR1 SGDLS, CDR2 YYNGEE. This specimen belongs to a study of shared clonotypes between healthy human individuals. The study's findings and limits: The diversity represented, both genetic and in exposure history, was limited by few donors.

TCRdb keeps only in-frame clones here, not all; method: immunoSEQ multiplex PCR. The sample carries about 1.5 million clones, 95% to 99% recorded once. V and J are TRBV9 and TRBJ1-1; D possibly corresponds to TRBD1 (6 bases). Material for sequencing was naive CD4+ T cells sorted from blood. Subset reported: CD45RA+ positively selected. This sequence originates from a man aged 30 to 39 in good health. The CDR3 protein is CASSVDTLGAAEAFF. The CDR3 bases are TGTGCCAGCAGCGTAGACACCTTGGGGGCCGCTGAAGCTTTCTTT.